These 7 T cell receptor beta chains came from one sample sequenced in a study of human T cells and chemical hapten exposure. Sample time point: patch test 3, about 24 weeks after DPC sensitization. Documented treatment: therapeutic diphenylcyclopropenone sensitization with weekly scalp DPC. In TCRdb, the RACE reads were re-called with MiXCR into one record per CDR3 protein. The data hold about 190,000 distinct CDR3 sequences, with about 25% observed a single time. Source: whole blood, taken in connection with sensitization to the hapten diphenylcyclopropenone (DPC). Every receptor here comes from a woman aged 40 to 50 with alopecia areata. Some clones in this sample may be carry-over from other donors' samples.

The chain links TRBV7-2 to TRBJ1-1; D ambiguous. Germline V CDR1 and CDR2: SGHTA, FQGNSA. This CDR3 has 12 residues. Deletions cut 5 bases from V and 6 bases from J, with 10 bases between. The CDR3 here is CASSLWEAEAFF. The CDR3 nucleotides are TGTGCCAGCAGCCTATGGGAAGCTGAAGCTTTCTTT.

The rearrangement links TRBV20-1 to TRBJ2-5, with 13 bases aligning to TRBD2. The CDR3 loop spans 15 amino acids. The germline gives CDR1 DFQATT, CDR2 SNEGSKA (reference sequence). V was clipped by 3 bases and J by 3 bases; unmatched bases: 4. CDR3 sequence (DNA): TGCAGTGCTAGGGCCGGGACTAGCGGGAAAGAGACCCAGTACTTC. This codes for CSARAGTSGKETQYF.

V is TRBV29-1 and J is TRBJ2-7, with D perhaps matching TRBD1 or TRBD2 (5 bases each). The CDR3 loop spans 13 amino acids. The V end was cut by 5 bases, the J end by 2 bases, with 13 bases between. Per germline, CDR1 SQVTM and CDR2 ANQGSEA. In DNA, the CDR3 is TGCAGCGTTTCAAGGGACGGAGCCTACGAGCAGTACTTC. It translates to CSVSRDGAYEQYF.

The rearrangement uses TRBV4-3 and TRBJ2-5, with 8 nucleotides matching TRBD2. Trimming cost V 0 bases and J 5 bases; bases outside gene matches: 5. This CDR3 contains 15 residues. Germline V lookup: CDR1 LGHNA, CDR2 YSLEER. This CDR3 reads CASSQDAGGVETQYF. The CDR3 DNA reads TGCGCCAGCAGCCAAGATGCCGGGGGGGTCGAGACCCAGTACTTC.

This clonotype was seen more than once but under ten times. The rearrangement joins TRBV20-1 to TRBJ2-1, with 9 bases that match TRBD2. V shed 6 bases and J 4 bases; nucleotides not matched to a gene: 7. CDR3 length: 14 amino acids. CDR1 is DFQATT and CDR2 is SNEGSKA in the germline V gene (reference sequence). The CDR3 bases are TGCAGTGCAAAAGCGGGAGGCCAATACAATGAGCAGTTCTTC. Protein product: CSAKAGGQYNEQFF.

This clonotype was observed a few times. V usage is TRBV9 and J usage is TRBJ2-7; 9 bases agree with TRBD2. The CDR3 consists of 14 residues. The V gene end was trimmed by 4 bases and the J gene end by 4 bases; junction bases not matched to a gene: 6. CDR1 is SGDLS, CDR2 YYNGEE, per germline. This chain's CDR3 is CASSPRTSEYEQYF. The CDR3 coding sequence is TGTGCCAGCAGCCCGAGGACTAGCGAGTACGAGCAGTACTTC.

The chain carries TRBV7-2 and TRBJ1-1; D may be TRBD1 (5 bases). CDR1 is SGHTA and CDR2 is FQGNSA in the germline V gene. V was pared by 2 bases and J by 3 bases, with 13 bases between. This CDR3 is 15 amino acids long. The DNA of the CDR3 is TGTGCCAGCAGCTTAAGAAGGGGCGCATACACTGAAGCTTTCTTT. It yields the protein CASSLRRGAYTEAFF.